The 23 T cell receptor beta chains below come from one sample, sequenced in a study of cytomegalovirus exposure and HLA in healthy donors. The PCR used 60 Vbeta and 13 Jbeta primers. Using immunoSEQ multiplex PCR, the repertoire was profiled, and TCRdb retains in-frame clones only, with some absent. The data contain approximately 200,000 clones, 79% of them singletons. Sequencing was carried out using PBMCs. The origin of the receptors is a woman between 18 and 29 years old in good health and CMV-seronegative.

This rearrangement joins TRBV9 to TRBJ2-7; 11 bases match TRBD1. Germline V lookup: CDR1 SGDLS, CDR2 YYNGEE. The CDR3 runs 15 residues. The trim removed 7 bases at V and 4 bases at J, leaving 10 bases unmatched. The CDR3 is CASGHGQGAWYEQYF. DNA for the CDR3: TGTGCCAGCGGCCACGGACAGGGGGCTTGGTACGAGCAGTACTTC.

The V gene is TRBV9, the J gene TRBJ2-1; 11 bases are shared with TRBD2. The length of the CDR3 is 15 residues. V was clipped by 4 bases and J by 5 bases; unmatched bases: 5. CDR1 and CDR2 from the germline V gene are SGDLS and YYNGEE. The CDR3 DNA follows: TGTGCCAGCAGCCCTACTAGCGGGAGTGACAATGAGCAGTTCTTC. Encoded protein: CASSPTSGSDNEQFF.

This clone came up a few times. The chain recombines TRBV18 with TRBJ2-7; D might be TRBD2 (5 bases). The CDR3 loop spans 13 amino acids. Germline V gives CDR1 KGHSH, CDR2 LQKENI. With 3 bases removed from V and 5 bases from J, the gap between germline ends came to 11 bases. The CDR3 sequence: CASSPSRGDEQYF. CDR3 sequence (DNA): TGTGCCAGCTCACCCTCCCGGGGAGACGAGCAGTACTTC.

V is TRBV28 and J is TRBJ2-7, with no clear D. Germline CDR1 MDHEN, CDR2 SYDVKM. This CDR3 is 11 amino acids long. The germline V and J ends were trimmed by 4 bases and 8 bases, with 9 bases remaining between them. CDR3 sequence: CASSSPDKQYF. The CDR3 DNA follows: TGTGCCAGCAGTTCCCCCGACAAGCAGTACTTC.

There are a few counts of this clone. The chain joins TRBV10-1 to TRBJ2-1, with 9 nucleotides matching TRBD1. Trimming took 5 bases from V and 0 from J; bases not matched to a gene: 5. CDR3 length: 16 amino acids. Looked up from germline, CDR1 is WNHNN and CDR2 is SYGVQD (reference sequence). The CDR3 bases are TGCGCCAGCAGTCCCGGGACAGGGAGCTCCTACAATGAGCAGTTCTTC. Amino acid sequence: CASSPGTGSSYNEQFF.

In this sample, this clone turned up a few times. This CDR3 reads CASSLASKSNSPLHF. The CDR3 DNA reads TGCGCCAGCAGCTTGGCTAGCAAATCTAATTCACCCCTCCACTTT. The gene calls are TRBV5-1 and TRBJ1-6; D is unresolved. The V end was cut by 0 bases, the J end by 6 bases, with 10 bases between. Germline values: CDR1 SGHRS, CDR2 YFSETQ. This CDR3 region has 15 residues.

The rearrangement links TRBV5-6 to TRBJ1-5; unclear D gene. V was clipped by 0 bases and J by 0 bases, with 7 bases between them. CDR1 is SGHDT and CDR2 is YYEEEE in the germline V gene. The length of the CDR3 is 15 residues. DNA of the CDR3: TGTGCCAGCAGCTTGGGTTACTATAGCAATCAGCCCCAGCATTTT. Its translation: CASSLGYYSNQPQHF.

The CDR3 nucleotides are TGTGCCAGCAGTTCCATTAGCGGAAGGTACAATGAGCAGTTCTTC. This gives the protein CASSSISGRYNEQFF. V and J are TRBV6-5 and TRBJ2-1; tentatively, D is TRBD2 (6 bases). In germline, CDR1 is MNHEY, CDR2 SVGAGI. The CDR3 covers 15 residues. Trimming took 4 bases from V and 4 from J, leaving 14 bases between them.

The chain carries TRBV18 and TRBJ1-1; 8 bases fit TRBD1. V lost 4 bases, J lost 4 bases, and 8 bases stayed unmatched. This CDR3 spans 15 amino acids. Germline CDR1 is KGHSH and CDR2 is LQKENI. This CDR3 is CASSLGQGGGTEAFF. Here the CDR3 DNA reads TGTGCCAGCTCACTCGGACAGGGAGGGGGCACTGAAGCTTTCTTT.

In this sample, this clone turned up once. A read error may produce the germline difference seen at one junction end. V and J are TRBV9 and TRBJ2-7; possible D gene TRBD2, 6 bases. The CDR3 sequence is 15 residues long. Per germline, CDR1 SGDLS and CDR2 YYNGEE. The CDR3: CASSPRRREDYELYF. The CDR3, as DNA: TGTGCCAGCAGCCCCAGGCGGAGGGAGGACTACGAGCTGTACTTC.

The chain employs TRBV2 and TRBJ2-7, with a weak D call TRBD1 (5 bases). Per germline, CDR1 SNHLY and CDR2 FYNNEI. Trimming pared 6 bases from V and 2 bases from J, leaving 17 bases between. The CDR3 totals 15 residues. The CDR3 loop is CASRQLNTGAYEQYF. The DNA for the CDR3 is TGTGCCAGCAGGCAACTTAATACAGGAGCCTACGAGCAGTACTTC.

J is TRBJ1-4 and V is TRBV28, with TRBD1 identical over 11 bases. This CDR3 contains 15 residues. From germline, CDR1 is MDHEN and CDR2 SYDVKM. V was pared by 5 bases and J by 8 bases, with 7 bases of the junction left unmatched. CDR3 DNA sequence: TGTGCCAGCAGTCTGGGGACAGGGGGGGAGGAAAAACTGTTTTTT. This codes for CASSLGTGGEEKLFF.

V usage is TRBV18 and J usage is TRBJ1-6, with 12 bases that match TRBD1. The CDR3 is 18 amino acids. Trimming at V came to 10 bases and at J to 9 bases, leaving 19 bases not matched to a gene. Germline assignment: CDR1 KGHSH and CDR2 LQKENI. The CDR3 DNA follows: TGTGCCACCGACAGAGGTCTGGGACAGGGGGCGAGTATTTCACCCCTCCACTTT. This sequence encodes CATDRGLGQGASISPLHF. The complete variable domain, with remaining parts taken from reference TRBV18 and TRBJ1-6, reads NAGVMQNPRHLVRRRGQEARLRCSPMKGHSHVYWYRQLPEEGLKFMVYLQKENIIDESGMPKERFSAEFPKEGPSILRIQQVVRGDSAAYFCATDRGLGQGASISPLHFGNGTRLTVT.

The rearrangement uses TRBV19 and TRBJ2-7; TRBD1 agrees at 7 bases. Trimming at V came to 9 bases and at J to 6 bases, leaving 8 bases not matched to a gene. From germline, CDR1 is LNHDA and CDR2 SQIVND (reference sequence). This CDR3 has 12 amino acids. Written as DNA, the CDR3 is TGTGCCAGCAGACAGGGTTCTGGCGAGCAGTACTTC. As protein: CASRQGSGEQYF.

The CDR3 DNA reads as TGTGCCAGCAGGTTGGGCAGTAACACTAATCAGCCCCAGCATTTT. Its protein is CASRLGSNTNQPQHF. The chain links TRBV27 to TRBJ1-5; D uncertain. Trimming took off 6 bases at V and 4 bases at J, with 16 bases between the two ends. The CDR3 loop spans 15 amino acids. Germline-derived CDR1 and CDR2 are MNHEY and SMNVEV (reference sequence).

The chain uses TRBV4-2 and TRBJ2-5; 7 bases match TRBD2. This CDR3 comprises 14 residues. The V gene's germline CDR1 is LGHNA and CDR2 YNFKEQ. The J segment lost 5 bases and the V segment lost 2 bases, leaving 5 bases of the junction unmatched. The CDR3 sequence is CASSQRTGGETQYF. CDR3 DNA sequence: TGTGCCAGCAGCCAAAGGACCGGGGGGGAGACCCAGTACTTC.

The rearrangement links TRBV4-3 to TRBJ2-2; 8 nucleotides agree with TRBD1. Trimming at V came to 8 bases and at J to 1 base, leaving 18 bases not matched to a gene. The length of the CDR3 is 19 residues. Germline V gene data show CDR1 as LGHNA and CDR2 as YSLEER. The CDR3 sequence: CASHPVSTGDLLNTGELFF. The DNA of the CDR3 is TGCGCCAGCCACCCCGTATCGACAGGGGATCTTTTGAACACCGGGGAGCTGTTTTTT.

V gene TRBV19 combines with J gene TRBJ1-4; the match to TRBD1 covers 9 bases. CDR1 LNHDA and CDR2 SQIVND come from the germline V gene (reference sequence). The CDR3 has 16 amino acids. V lost 4 bases and J lost 8; bases outside the gene matches: 11. CDR3 DNA: TGTGCCAGTAGTAGCGAATCCGGGACAGGGCCCGAAAAACTGTTTTTT. Translated: CASSSESGTGPEKLFF.

The CDR3 coding sequence is TGTGCCAGCAGCGTCCATTCTGGAAACACCATATATTTT. Protein product: CASSVHSGNTIYF. The rearrangement links TRBV9 to TRBJ1-3; D gene unclear. CDR3 size: 13 residues. Germline loops: CDR1 SGDLS, CDR2 YYNGEE. V gave up 2 bases and J gave up 1 base, with 4 bases separating them.

The genes are TRBV15 and TRBJ1-1; 9 nucleotides line up with TRBD1. Germline CDR1 and CDR2: LNHNV and YYDKDF (reference sequence). J lost 6 bases, V lost 3 bases, and 2 bases had no gene match. The CDR3 consists of 13 residues. DNA of the CDR3: TGTGCCACCAGCAGTACAGGGGGCCCTGAAGCTTTCTTT. Its translation is CATSSTGGPEAFF.

The chain joins TRBV27 to TRBJ2-1; D is ambiguous. The CDR3 loop spans 16 amino acids. The V end was cut by 2 bases, the J end by 0 bases, with 11 bases between. The germline V gene encodes CDR1 MNHEY and CDR2 SMNVEV (reference sequence). CDR3 loop: CASSLEVRYSYNEQFF. CDR3 nucleotides: TGTGCCAGCAGTTTAGAGGTTCGCTACTCCTACAATGAGCAGTTCTTC.

This chain links TRBV28 with TRBJ1-3; D possibly corresponds to TRBD1 (5 bases). The V gene lost 6 bases and the J gene lost 9 bases, with 24 bases spanning the gap. The CDR3 extends over 16 amino acids. Germline V gene lookup returns CDR1 MDHEN and CDR2 SYDVKM. The CDR3 DNA reads as TGTGCCAGCAGCTCCGCCGATGGGAGGGGAAGAAGCACCATATATTTT. This encodes CASSSADGRGRSTIYF.

The genes are TRBV28 and TRBJ1-2; TRBD1 is a possible D gene (6 bases). Per the germline V gene, CDR1 is MDHEN and CDR2 is SYDVKM. This CDR3 comprises 14 residues. The ends were cut back, 5 bases at V and 7 bases at J, with 17 bases in the middle. CDR3 DNA: TGTGCCAGCAGTGTCGTAGGGACAACCGCTGGCTACACCTTC. It codes for CASSVVGTTAGYTF.